Included here is one TCR beta chain sequence, with context. This specimen comes from a study of cytomegalovirus exposure and HLA in healthy donors. Use of 60 Vbeta and 13 Jbeta primers characterized the PCR. TCRdb's table, derived via immunoSEQ multiplex PCR, lists solely in-frame clones and lacks some. The repertoire consists of 65,000 to 95,000 clones, with approximately 79% occurring once and the leading ten covering 13%. CDR1 and CDR2 from the germline V gene are SGDLS and YYNGEE. V gave up 4 bases and J gave up 4 bases, with 14 bases separating them. The CDR3 has 14 amino acids. The study did not record CMV serostatus for this donor.

V gene TRBV9 combines with J gene TRBJ1-1, with a possible D match to TRBD1 (6 bases). This receptor was identified in a human donor in good health. Input material: PBMCs. The CDR3 is CASSPRTESTEAFF. The CDR3, as DNA: TGTGCCAGCAGCCCCCGGACAGAATCCACTGAAGCTTTCTTT.